Described below is a single T cell receptor (beta chain) sequence and its context. In germline, CDR1 is SGHDT, CDR2 YYEEEE. The CDR3 totals 15 residues. V was pared by 0 bases and J by 7 bases, with 13 bases between. Authors' methods: Cell counts per sample came from amplifying reference gene primers. Sequencing used immunoSEQ multiplex PCR; TCRdb keeps in-frame clones, though not all of them. V, J and clone size were drawn from that table, and D and trimming were deduced from the DNA. The data show fewer than 130,000 clones, under 75% seen once. The sample comes from a study of blood T cell repertoires in COVID-19.

The chain carries TRBV5-6 and TRBJ2-2, with a weak D call TRBD2 (5 bases). The specimen was peripheral blood. This sequence originates from a man at least 80 years old with acute or convalescent COVID-19. CDR3 nucleotide sequence: TGTGCCAGCAGCTTGGCGAGAGGGCCTATCGGGGAGCTGTTTTTT. It yields the protein CASSLARGPIGELFF.